One sample yielded the 29 T cell receptor beta chains listed below, sequenced in a study of high-grade serous ovarian cancer treatment subgroups. Here immunoSEQ multiplex PCR was the method, and the copy in TCRdb shows in-frame clones only, minus some. The profile covers 15,000 to 20,000 clones, with about three quarters appearing a single time and approximately 6% taken by the ten largest. Tumor tissue was taken before any definitive surgery or chemotherapy was given. The specimen sequenced was tumor tissue. These receptors all stem from a human donor with high-grade serous ovarian cancer.

The genes are TRBV9 and TRBJ2-1; D is unresolved. From germline, CDR1 is SGDLS and CDR2 YYNGEE. The CDR3 totals 14 residues. The V gene lost 4 bases and the J gene lost 3 bases, with 11 bases spanning the gap. DNA for the CDR3: TGTGCCAGCAGCCCCAGGCTAGACTACAATGAGCAGTTCTTC. Amino acid sequence: CASSPRLDYNEQFF.

The chain has TRBV7-9 and TRBJ2-5; a weak D match, TRBD1 (5 bases). Germline CDR1 is SEHNR and CDR2 is FQNEAQ (reference sequence). The ends were cut back, 7 bases at V and 6 bases at J, with 15 bases in the middle. CDR3 length: 13 amino acids. CDR3 coding DNA: TGTGCCAGCACCCAGGGAAGTTTGCAGACCCAGTACTTC. Translated: CASTQGSLQTQYF.

This clone was recorded a few times. V is TRBV19 and J is TRBJ2-7, with a weak D call TRBD1 (5 bases). CDR1 is LNHDA and CDR2 is SQIVND in the germline V gene (reference sequence). This CDR3 is 13 amino acids long. The ends were cut back, 6 bases at V and 1 base at J, with 10 bases in the middle. CDR3 amino acids: CASSRDRSYEQYF. CDR3 DNA sequence: TGTGCCAGTAGCAGGGATCGGTCCTACGAGCAGTACTTC.

The rearrangement links TRBV5-1 to TRBJ2-1; D is possibly TRBD2 (6 bases). The CDR3 is 16 amino acids. Looked up from germline, CDR1 is SGHRS and CDR2 is YFSETQ. V lost 4 bases and J 7 bases, leaving 21 bases between the germline ends. The CDR3 here is CASSLGPGGAVNEQFF. The CDR3 nucleotides read TGCGCCAGCAGCCTAGGTCCTGGCGGGGCAGTTAATGAGCAGTTCTTC.

This chain connects TRBV7-9 to TRBJ2-7, with a weak D call TRBD2 (5 bases). Germline V gives CDR1 SEHNR, CDR2 FQNEAQ (reference sequence). CDR3 length: 14 amino acids. Trimming shortened V by 0 bases and J by 9 bases, and 15 bases separated the two germline ends. The chain's CDR3 is CASSLAGFSRGQYF. The CDR3 nucleotides read TGTGCCAGCAGCTTAGCTGGCTTCTCTCGGGGGCAGTACTTC.

This clone came up once. V usage is TRBV10-3 and J usage is TRBJ2-7; TRBD2 matches at 7 bases. CDR1 is ENHRY and CDR2 is SYGVKD in the germline V gene. Losses at the gene ends were 0 bases for V and 2 bases for J; bases not matched to a gene: 4. The CDR3 consists of 15 residues. The CDR3 protein is CAISESTGGPYEQYF. CDR3 in DNA: TGTGCCATCAGTGAGTCTACGGGAGGCCCCTACGAGCAGTACTTC.

The chain recombines TRBV4-3 with TRBJ2-5, with D perhaps TRBD2 (6 bases). This CDR3 region has 17 residues. The V and J ends lost 1 base and 4 bases respectively, with 19 bases between them. CDR1 LGHNA and CDR2 YSLEER come from the germline V gene. The CDR3 DNA sequence: TGCGCCAGCAGCCAAGTCGGGATCGGGGGTCGGGGAGAGACCCAGTACTTC. Protein sequence: CASSQVGIGGRGETQYF.

This sequence joins TRBV7-2 and TRBJ2-2; 7 nucleotides agree with TRBD1. The CDR3 is 15 residues long. Germline CDR1 is SGHTA and CDR2 is FQGNSA. V lost 2 bases to trimming and J lost 5 bases; unmatched junction nucleotides: 5. Here the CDR3 reads CASSLRGRGTGELFF. The CDR3 DNA sequence: TGTGCCAGCAGCTTAAGGGGGCGAGGTACCGGGGAGCTGTTTTTT.

This clone was seen a few times. The chain has TRBV6-4 and TRBJ2-3; TRBD2 aligns across 9 bases. Germline loops: CDR1 MRHNA, CDR2 SNTAGT. The V segment lost 4 bases and the J segment 3 bases; nucleotides outside the gene matches: 5. The CDR3 covers 15 residues. The CDR3, as DNA: TGTGCCAGCAGTGGCGGCGGGAGGGATACAGATACGCAGTATTTT. This codes for CASSGGGRDTDTQYF.

This chain links TRBV6-4 with TRBJ1-2, with TRBD1 identical over 7 bases. CDR3 length equals 14 residues. Germline V gene sequence: CDR1 MRHNA, CDR2 SNTAGT. The trim removed 6 bases at V and 5 bases at J, leaving 9 bases unmatched. The chain's CDR3 is CASRAGQDGYGYTF. The CDR3 nucleotides read TGTGCCAGCAGAGCCGGACAGGACGGATATGGCTACACCTTC.

This clone has just a few counts. For the CDR3, the DNA is TGTGCCAGCAAGCCCCCCCCCATGAACACTGAAGCTTTCTTT. Its protein product is CASKPPPMNTEAFF. J is TRBJ1-1 and V is TRBV2; D is unclear. Germline loops: CDR1 SNHLY, CDR2 FYNNEI. The CDR3 runs to 14 residues. With 7 bases removed from V and 0 bases from J, the gap between germline ends came to 12 bases.

This sequence joins TRBV5-1 and TRBJ2-5; D is possibly TRBD2 (5 bases). Germline assignment: CDR1 SGHRS and CDR2 YFSETQ. This CDR3 is 12 amino acids long. Trimming removed 4 bases from V and 11 bases from J, with 15 bases in between. CDR3 region: CASSVNLGEQYF. As DNA, the CDR3 is TGCGCCAGCAGCGTAAACTTGGGAGAGCAGTACTTC. Full variable domain (remainder filled in from reference TRBV5-1 and TRBJ2-5): KAGVTQTPRYLIKTRGQQVTLSCSPISGHRSVSWYQQTPGQGLQFLFEYFSETQRNKGNFPGRFSGRQFSNSRSEMNVSTLELGDSALYLCASSVNLGEQYFGPGTRLLVL.

The chain links TRBV27 to TRBJ2-5; TRBD1 is a possible D gene (6 bases). The germline gives CDR1 MNHEY, CDR2 SMNVEV (reference sequence). Trimming removed 6 bases from V and 7 bases from J, with 12 bases in between. The CDR3 spans 12 residues. CDR3 sequence reads: CASSSEGGTQYF. The DNA of the CDR3 is TGTGCCAGCAGCTCGGAAGGGGGGACCCAGTACTTC.

The chain recombines TRBV4-3 with TRBJ1-1; possible D gene TRBD1, 6 bases. The V gene lost 1 base and the J gene lost 6 bases, with 24 bases spanning the gap. CDR1 LGHNA and CDR2 YSLEER come from the germline V gene. This CDR3 region has 18 residues. The CDR3 is CASSQVSSPSYREAEAFF. CDR3 sequence (DNA): TGCGCCAGCAGCCAAGTATCTTCCCCTAGCTACAGGGAAGCTGAAGCTTTCTTT.

J is TRBJ2-7 and V is TRBV13; 10 nucleotides align to TRBD2. The trim removed 5 bases at V and 7 bases at J, leaving 8 bases unmatched. Germline V CDR1 and CDR2: PRHDT, FYEKMQ (reference sequence). The CDR3 sequence is 14 residues long. Here the CDR3 reads CASSISGRPREQYF. Written as DNA, the CDR3 is TGTGCCAGCAGCATTAGCGGGAGGCCTAGGGAGCAGTACTTC.

The chain uses TRBV4-1 and TRBJ1-5; 8 bases map to TRBD1. The germline V gene encodes CDR1 MGHRA and CDR2 YSYEKL. V was pared by 2 bases and J by 6 bases, with 6 bases of the junction left unmatched. The CDR3 is made up of 15 amino acids. For the CDR3, the DNA is TGCGCCAGCAGCCAAACCCCAGGGGGCTTTCAGCCCCAGCATTTT. It is translated as CASSQTPGGFQPQHF.

This clone is hyperexpanded (1% or more) by share. This chain joins TRBV7-3 and TRBJ2-2; no firm D call. V was clipped by 5 bases and J by 8 bases, with 12 bases between them. Germline loops: CDR1 SGHTA, CDR2 FQGTGA. The CDR3 is 13 residues long. Here the CDR3 reads CASSPKLGGELFF. In DNA form, the CDR3 reads TGTGCCAGCAGCCCGAAACTGGGTGGGGAGCTGTTTTTT. Combining the CDR3 with reference TRBV7-3 and TRBJ2-2 gives the whole variable domain GAGVSQTPSNKVTEKGKYVELRCDPISGHTALYWYRQSLGQGPEFLIYFQGTGAADDSGLPNDRFFAVRPEGSVSTLKIQRTERGDSAVYLCASSPKLGGELFFGEGSRLTVL.

The gene calls are TRBV2 and TRBJ1-1, with 7 bases aligning to TRBD1. This CDR3 spans 16 amino acids. J was trimmed by 4 bases and V by 1 base; bases with no gene match: 9. Germline lookup yields CDR1 SNHLY and CDR2 FYNNEI. CDR3: CASSEEAGGWGTEAFF. The CDR3 DNA reads as TGTGCCAGCAGTGAAGAGGCAGGGGGATGGGGCACTGAAGCTTTCTTT.

The J gene is TRBJ2-5, the V gene TRBV7-9; D is uncertain. This CDR3 region has 13 residues. CDR1 SEHNR and CDR2 FQNEAQ come from the germline V gene (reference sequence). The V and J ends lost 1 base and 2 bases respectively, with 5 bases between them. The CDR3 here is CASSLGIQETQYF. The CDR3 nucleotides read TGTGCCAGCAGCTTAGGGATTCAAGAGACCCAGTACTTC.

The chain has TRBV5-1 and TRBJ1-4, with 9 bases matching TRBD1. CDR3 length: 17 residues. V trimming: 4 bases; J trimming: 8 bases; junction bases outside the gene matches: 15. The V gene's germline CDR1 is SGHRS and CDR2 YFSETQ. The CDR3 DNA follows: TGCGCCAGCAGCCGATTTAATACAGGGGGCGCCCGGGAAAAACTGTTTTTT. Its translation is CASSRFNTGGAREKLFF.

The CDR3 bases are TGTGCCAGTAGTATTGGCAGGTTCAATCAGCCCCAGCATTTT. Protein product: CASSIGRFNQPQHF. The chain has TRBV19 and TRBJ1-5; D is unclear. The CDR3 extends over 14 amino acids. Germline V gives CDR1 LNHDA, CDR2 SQIVND (reference sequence). The V and J ends lost 3 bases and 3 bases respectively, with 9 bases between them.

This sequence joins TRBV4-3 and TRBJ1-2, with D possibly matching TRBD1 (5 bases). The ends were cut back, 0 bases at V and 2 bases at J, with 10 bases in the middle. From germline, CDR1 is LGHNA and CDR2 YSLEER. CDR3 length: 15 amino acids. The CDR3 sequence is CASSQELKGNYGYTF. As DNA, the CDR3 is TGCGCCAGCAGCCAAGAGCTGAAGGGGAACTATGGCTACACCTTC.

The chain recombines TRBV28 with TRBJ1-2; D is ambiguous. This CDR3 has 11 residues. Germline-derived CDR1 and CDR2 are MDHEN and SYDVKM. The V gene lost 3 bases and the J gene lost 1 base, with 0 bases spanning the gap. The CDR3, as DNA: TGTGCCAGCAGTTTTAACTATGGCTACACCTTC. It codes for CASSFNYGYTF.

CDR3 amino acids: CASSLGGEQFF. The DNA for the CDR3 is TGTGCCAGCAGCTTGGGAGGTGAGCAGTTCTTC. V and J are TRBV5-6 and TRBJ2-1; D unclear. Germline values: CDR1 SGHDT, CDR2 YYEEEE. This CDR3 comprises 11 residues. With 0 bases removed from V and 9 bases from J, the gap between germline ends came to 4 bases.

The rearrangement uses TRBV4-3 and TRBJ2-1; 15 nucleotides agree with TRBD2. Germline lookup yields CDR1 LGHNA and CDR2 YSLEER. This CDR3 has 17 residues. Unmatched junction bases numbered 4, after V lost 1 base and J lost 6 bases. Here the CDR3 DNA reads TGCGCCAGCAGCCAAGCCGGACTAGCGGGGGGGAGCAATGAGCAGTTCTTC. Its protein is CASSQAGLAGGSNEQFF.

The chain carries TRBV7-9 and TRBJ1-2; 10 nucleotides match TRBD1. This CDR3 region has 15 residues. Trimming removed 5 bases from V and 8 bases from J; junction bases left unmatched: 11. Germline values: CDR1 SEHNR, CDR2 FQNEAQ (reference sequence). Here the CDR3 reads CASSPSGTGVGGYTF. CDR3 DNA sequence: TGTGCCAGCAGCCCTTCCGGGACAGGGGTGGGCGGCTACACCTTC.

This sequence joins TRBV5-4 and TRBJ2-2; the D gene is possibly TRBD2 (7 bases). The CDR3 is made up of 15 amino acids. Germline V gives CDR1 SGHNT, CDR2 YYREEE (reference sequence). V lost 4 bases to trimming and J lost 5 bases, with 15 bases between them. CDR3 nucleotide sequence: TGTGCCAGCAGCCGTGGACAGCGGGGTACCGGGGAGCTGTTTTTT. As protein: CASSRGQRGTGELFF. The variable domain in full, completed from reference TRBV5-4 and TRBJ2-2, reads ETGVTQSPTHLIKTRGQQVTLRCSSQSGHNTVSWYQQALGQGPQFIFQYYREEENGRGNFPPRFSGLQFPNYSSELNVNALELDDSALYLCASSRGQRGTGELFFGEGSRLTVL.

The rearrangement joins TRBV5-5 to TRBJ1-5; 7 nucleotides match TRBD1. The CDR3 extends over 14 amino acids. Germline CDR1 SGHKS, CDR2 YYEKEE (reference sequence). The V gene end was trimmed by 2 bases and the J gene end by 13 bases; junction bases not matched to a gene: 12. CDR3 coding DNA: TGTGCCAGCAGCTTTGGCAGGGGGGGGTCAGCTCAGCATTTT. Residues: CASSFGRGGSAQHF.

The genes are TRBV7-3 and TRBJ2-1; 8 nucleotides agree with TRBD2. CDR1 and CDR2 (germline): SGHTA, FQGTGA. CDR3 size: 16 residues. The V gene end was trimmed by 5 bases and the J gene end by 6 bases; junction bases not matched to a gene: 12. For the CDR3, the DNA is TGTGCCAGCAGCCCTGGCCCGGGACTAGGGACCAATGAGCAGTTCTTC. Residues: CASSPGPGLGTNEQFF.